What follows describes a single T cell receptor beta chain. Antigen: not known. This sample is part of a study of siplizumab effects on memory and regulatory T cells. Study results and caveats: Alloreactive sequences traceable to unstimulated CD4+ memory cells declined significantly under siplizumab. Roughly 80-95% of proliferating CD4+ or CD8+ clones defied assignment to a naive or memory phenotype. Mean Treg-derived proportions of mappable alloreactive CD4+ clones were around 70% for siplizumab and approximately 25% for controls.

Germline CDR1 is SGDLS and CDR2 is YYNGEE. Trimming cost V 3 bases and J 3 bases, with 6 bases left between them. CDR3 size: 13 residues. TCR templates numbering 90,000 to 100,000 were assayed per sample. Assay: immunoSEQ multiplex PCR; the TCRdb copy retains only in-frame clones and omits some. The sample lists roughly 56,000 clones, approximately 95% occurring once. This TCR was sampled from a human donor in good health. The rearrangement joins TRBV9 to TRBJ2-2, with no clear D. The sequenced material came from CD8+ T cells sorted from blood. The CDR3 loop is CASSGTDTGELFF. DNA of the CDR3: TGTGCCAGCAGCGGGACGGACACCGGGGAGCTGTTTTTT.